Following are 32 T cell receptor beta chains from one sample sequenced in a study of T cells after yellow fever vaccination. TCRdb passed the 5' RACE reads through MiXCR, listing each CDR3 protein once. Of about 330,000 distinct CDR3 sequences detected, approximately 4% appear once; the ten largest clones hold 20% to 25%. The input for sequencing was PBMCs, taken 5 days after the yellow fever booster vaccination. Source of these receptors: a man younger than 35 who received the YFV17D yellow fever vaccine.

V usage is TRBV4-1 and J usage is TRBJ2-3; D is unclear. The germline V and J ends were trimmed by 2 bases and 6 bases, with 15 bases remaining between them. In germline, CDR1 is MGHRA, CDR2 YSYEKL. The CDR3 has 15 amino acids. The CDR3 region is CASSQLAGRSDTQYF. The CDR3 DNA reads as TGCGCCAGCAGCCAACTCGCCGGCAGGTCCGATACGCAGTATTTT.

There are a few counts of this clonotype. The chain couples TRBV24-1 to TRBJ2-3; D is unclear. CDR1 KGHDR and CDR2 SFDVKD come from the germline V gene. Trimming removed 4 bases at V and 4 bases at J, with 2 bases between. This CDR3 contains 11 residues. This CDR3 reads CATSESDTQYF. CDR3 in DNA: TGTGCCACCAGTGAATCAGATACGCAGTATTTT.

This clonotype came up a few times. The chain carries TRBV7-2 and TRBJ1-4; D is unclear. The CDR3 spans 15 residues. Germline CDR1 SGHTA, CDR2 FQGNSA. The V end was cut by 1 base, the J end by 0 bases, with 6 bases between. CDR3 protein: CASSLGPATNEKLFF. The CDR3 nucleotides are TGTGCCAGCAGCTTAGGCCCTGCAACTAATGAAAAACTGTTTTTT.

This clonotype was found many times. The rearrangement uses TRBV6-5 and TRBJ1-5; 7 nucleotides line up with TRBD1. The CDR3 has 14 amino acids. Per germline, CDR1 MNHEY and CDR2 SVGAGI. The J segment lost 0 bases and the V segment lost 8 bases, leaving 4 bases of the junction unmatched. CDR3 bases: TGTGCCAGCGGCTGGGACAGTAGCAATCAGCCCCAGCATTTT. This gives the protein CASGWDSSNQPQHF.

There are many counts of this clonotype. This chain joins TRBV24-1 and TRBJ2-3; 7 nucleotides agree with TRBD2. This CDR3 has 17 residues. V shed 4 bases and J 0 bases; nucleotides not matched to a gene: 9. Germline V CDR1 and CDR2: KGHDR, SFDVKD. The CDR3 sequence: CATSDPGGLSSTDTQYF. Here the CDR3 DNA reads TGTGCCACCAGTGACCCGGGGGGACTATCTAGCACAGATACGCAGTATTTT.

This clonotype was picked up a small number of times. The V and J genes are TRBV13 and TRBJ2-1; D is undetermined. Germline CDR1 and CDR2: PRHDT and FYEKMQ (reference sequence). This CDR3 is built from 15 residues. V was clipped by 4 bases and J by 4 bases, with 14 bases between them. The DNA for the CDR3 is TGTGCCAGCAGCTCGCACAGCCTACTGTACAATGAGCAGTTCTTC. It is translated as CASSSHSLLYNEQFF.

This clonotype was detected ten times or more. This chain joins TRBV27 and TRBJ1-6; 7 nucleotides align to TRBD1. Germline V gene lookup returns CDR1 MNHEY and CDR2 SMNVEV (reference sequence). J was trimmed by 9 bases and V by 5 bases; bases with no gene match: 7. The CDR3 is 14 residues long. The CDR3 loop reads CASSPDRAASPLHF. In DNA form, the CDR3 reads TGTGCCAGCAGTCCCGACAGGGCTGCTTCACCCCTCCACTTT.

This clonotype was seen many times. The gene calls are TRBV7-2 and TRBJ2-4; 7 nucleotides align to TRBD2. Trimming took 5 bases from V and 1 from J; bases not matched to a gene: 5. In germline, CDR1 is SGHTA, CDR2 FQGNSA. The CDR3 runs to 15 residues. CDR3 loop: CASSRDYGAKNIQYF. The CDR3 DNA reads TGTGCCAGCAGCAGGGACTACGGGGCCAAAAACATTCAGTACTTC.

This clonotype appeared a few times. V and J are TRBV7-8 and TRBJ2-1, with D maybe TRBD2 (6 bases). The V end lost 5 bases, the J end lost 6 bases, and 14 bases lay between the germline ends. The CDR3 loop spans 14 amino acids. CDR1 and CDR2 from the germline V gene are SGHVS and FQNEAQ. The CDR3 DNA follows: TGTGCCAGCAGCCTCCGACTAGATCTCAATGAGCAGTTCTTC. Amino acid sequence: CASSLRLDLNEQFF. The full variable domain, with the rest looked up from reference TRBV7-8 and TRBJ2-1, is GAGVSQSPRYKVAKRGQDVALRCDPISGHVSLFWYQQALGQGPEFLTYFQNEAQLDKSGLPSDRFFAERPEGSVSTLKIQRTQQEDSAVYLCASSLRLDLNEQFFGPGTRLTVL.

The V call is TRBV3-1, the J call TRBJ2-1; tentative D call: TRBD1 (5 bases). Trimming took off 4 bases at V and 9 bases at J, with 16 bases between the two ends. The CDR3 contains 14 residues. Germline CDR1 is LGHDT and CDR2 is YNNKEL (reference sequence). In nucleotides, the CDR3 is TGTGCCAGCAGCCGTCCCGATGGGGCAAGTGAGCAGTTCTTC. This translates into CASSRPDGASEQFF.

This chain joins TRBV11-2 and TRBJ2-3; 7 bases line up with TRBD2. Germline lookup yields CDR1 SGHAT and CDR2 FQNNGV. The CDR3 consists of 16 residues. V shed 0 bases, J shed 1 base, and the junction held 4 bases outside the gene matches. Here the CDR3 DNA reads TGTGCCAGCAGCTTAGATGGCGGGGGAGGCACAGATACGCAGTATTTT. As protein: CASSLDGGGGTDTQYF. The complete variable domain, with remaining parts taken from reference TRBV11-2 and TRBJ2-3, reads EAGVAQSPRYKIIEKRQSVAFWCNPISGHATLYWYQQILGQGPKLLIQFQNNGVVDDSQLPKDRFSAERLKGVDSTLKIQPAKLEDSAVYLCASSLDGGGGTDTQYFGPGTRLTVL.

This clonotype turned up a few times. The chain combines TRBV12-3 or TRBV12-4 with TRBJ1-6; 8 nucleotides line up with TRBD1. J gave up 6 bases and V 7 bases, and 8 bases lay outside the gene matches. The CDR3 has 15 residues. CDR3 loop: CASIVQGGRNSPLHF. Written as DNA, the CDR3 is TGTGCCAGCATCGTACAGGGGGGCCGTAATTCACCCCTCCACTTT.

The J gene is TRBJ2-1, the V gene TRBV7-2, with TRBD2 identical over 10 bases. There are 15 residues in the CDR3. The V and J ends lost 4 bases and 4 bases, in that order; junction bases with no gene match: 4. Per the germline V gene, CDR1 is SGHTA and CDR2 is FQGNSA. The CDR3 sequence: CASSSLAGSYNEQFF. The CDR3 DNA sequence: TGTGCCAGCAGCTCACTAGCGGGGTCTTACAATGAGCAGTTCTTC. Complete variable domain (other parts from reference TRBV7-2 and TRBJ2-1): GAGVSQSPSNKVTEKGKDVELRCDPISGHTALYWYRQSLGQGLEFLIYFQGNSAPDKSGLPSDRFSAERTGGSVSTLTIQRTQQEDSAVYLCASSSLAGSYNEQFFGPGTRLTVL.

The chain joins TRBV5-1 to TRBJ1-1, with TRBD1 identical over 7 bases. Trimming cost V 4 bases and J 5 bases; bases outside gene matches: 11. Germline CDR1 is SGHRS and CDR2 is YFSETQ. This CDR3 region has 15 residues. DNA of the CDR3: TGCGCCAGCAGCCCGGGGGACAGTGGTAGGACTGAAGCTTTCTTT. Translation gives CASSPGDSGRTEAFF. Variable domain in full (rest from reference TRBV5-1 and TRBJ1-1): KAGVTQTPRYLIKTRGQQVTLSCSPISGHRSVSWYQQTPGQGLQFLFEYFSETQRNKGNFPGRFSGRQFSNSRSEMNVSTLELGDSALYLCASSPGDSGRTEAFFGQGTRLTVV.

This clonotype was recorded many times. This chain connects TRBV9 to TRBJ2-5, with D perhaps matching TRBD2 (5 bases). CDR1 SGDLS and CDR2 YYNGEE come from the germline V gene. Trimming removed 1 base at V and 5 bases at J, with 15 bases between. This CDR3 is built from 15 residues. In DNA, the CDR3 is TGTGCCAGCAGCGTAACCCCAACGGGGTTGGAGACCCAGTACTTC. Its translation: CASSVTPTGLETQYF.

The chain's CDR3 is CASSPARTTHNEQFF. In nucleotides, the CDR3 is TGTGCCAGCAGTCCCGCGAGGACTACGCACAATGAGCAGTTCTTC. This chain joins TRBV6-4 and TRBJ2-1; TRBD2 might be the D (6 bases). Trimming left V 5 bases short and J 5 bases short, with 16 bases between. CDR1 and CDR2 (germline): MRHNA, SNTAGT. The CDR3 loop spans 15 amino acids.

V and J are TRBV7-2 and TRBJ2-7; 9 bases align to TRBD1. CDR3 length: 14 amino acids. CDR1 and CDR2 (germline): SGHTA, FQGNSA. With 3 bases clipped from V and 2 bases from J, the junction kept 2 bases outside the gene matches. CDR3 loop: CASSFWTGAYEQYF. The CDR3, as DNA: TGTGCCAGCAGCTTCTGGACAGGGGCCTACGAGCAGTACTTC.

This clonotype has at least ten counts. This chain uses TRBV18 with TRBJ2-3, with D perhaps matching TRBD2 (6 bases). Trimming pared 7 bases from V and 0 bases from J, leaving 14 bases between. Per germline, CDR1 KGHSH and CDR2 LQKENI. CDR3 size: 15 residues. CDR3 coding DNA: TGTGCCAGCTTGGTCGAGGGAGGCAGCACAGATACGCAGTATTTT. Its translation: CASLVEGGSTDTQYF.

This clonotype has more than one count but fewer than ten. J is TRBJ1-1 and V is TRBV4-1, with D possibly TRBD1 on 6 matching bases. The CDR3 runs to 14 residues. Germline V lookup: CDR1 MGHRA, CDR2 YSYEKL. Deletions cut 7 bases from V and 6 bases from J, with 18 bases between. This chain's CDR3 is CASTQRTVGSEAFF. Here the CDR3 DNA reads TGCGCCAGCACACAAAGGACAGTGGGCTCTGAAGCTTTCTTT.

This clonotype has a handful of counts. The chain couples TRBV21-1 to TRBJ2-7. TRBV21-1 is a listed pseudogene. The CDR3 is made up of 13 amino acids. Written as DNA, the CDR3 is TGTGCCAGCAGCCTAGCGGGGATAGACGAGCAGTACGTC. Translating it yields CASSLAGIDEQYV.

The chain employs TRBV5-4 and TRBJ2-5; 7 bases agree with TRBD1. Germline trimming cut 3 bases from V and 4 bases from J; bases unmatched to any gene: 12. The CDR3 is 16 residues long. CDR1 SGHNT and CDR2 YYREEE come from the germline V gene (reference sequence). DNA for the CDR3: TGTGCCAGCAGCTCCGAAGAGGGGGCTGGACGAGAGACCCAGTACTTC. Translating it yields CASSSEEGAGRETQYF.

This clonotype was observed a few times. The chain joins TRBV6-2 or TRBV6-3 to TRBJ2-7; 7 bases agree with TRBD2. Germline CDR1 reads MNHEY; CDR2 reads SVGEGT. The junction had 5 bases not matched to a gene; V was cut back by 2 bases and J by 4 bases. This CDR3 region has 14 residues. CDR3 DNA: TGTGCCAGCAGTTACGGGACTATGCGTTACGAGCAGTACTTC. It translates to CASSYGTMRYEQYF.

This clonotype came up a few times. Here the CDR3 DNA reads TGTGCCAGCAGCCAAGAAGAGTCGGCCTATAATTCACCCCTCCACTTT. This sequence encodes CASSQEESAYNSPLHF. The chain couples TRBV4-2 to TRBJ1-6; no clear D gene. Germline V gene data show CDR1 as LGHNA and CDR2 as YNFKEQ. The CDR3 length is 16 residues. V gave up 0 bases and J gave up 2 bases, with 8 bases separating them.

V gene TRBV4-1 combines with J gene TRBJ2-7; D is perhaps TRBD1 or TRBD2 (5 bases each). Trimming removed 0 bases at V and 2 bases at J, with 14 bases between. The germline gives CDR1 MGHRA, CDR2 YSYEKL. CDR3 size: 16 residues. CDR3 DNA sequence: TGCGCCAGCAGCCAAGAGAGGGGTCAGGGACCCTACGAGCAGTACGTC. Protein sequence: CASSQERGQGPYEQYV.

This clonotype showed up many times. The rearrangement links TRBV6-5 to TRBJ2-4, with TRBD2 matching 13 bases. The CDR3 has 14 residues. J lost 12 bases, V lost 7 bases, and 9 bases had no gene match. CDR1 and CDR2 from the germline V gene are MNHEY and SVGAGI. This CDR3 reads CASKPGLAGPHQYF. The CDR3 coding sequence is TGTGCCAGCAAACCGGGACTAGCGGGGCCACATCAGTACTTC.

Many counts were recorded for this clonotype. The chain carries TRBV6-2 or TRBV6-3 and TRBJ2-2; no firm D call. In germline, CDR1 is MNHEY, CDR2 SVGEGT. The V and J ends lost 1 base and 3 bases respectively, with 6 bases between them. CDR3 length: 14 residues. This CDR3 reads CASSYLQYTGELFF. The CDR3 nucleotides are TGTGCCAGCAGTTACTTACAGTACACCGGGGAGCTGTTTTTT.

This chain links TRBV5-1 with TRBJ2-5, with 10 bases identical to TRBD2. V was pared by 4 bases and J by 0 bases, with 21 bases of the junction left unmatched. The CDR3 runs to 21 residues. Germline V gene sequence: CDR1 SGHRS, CDR2 YFSETQ. CDR3 in DNA: TGCGCCAGCAGCCCCCGCGGCGGGAGCGGGGGGGCTTGGAATAACCAAGAGACCCAGTACTTC. It encodes CASSPRGGSGGAWNNQETQYF.

This clonotype was counted a few times. DNA for the CDR3: TGTGCCAGCAGCTTAGCGAAGAATTCAGTAGGCCAAGAGACCCAGTACTTC. Translating it yields CASSLAKNSVGQETQYF. The chain joins TRBV7-9 to TRBJ2-5; D is unresolved. The CDR3 length is 17 residues. Trimming removed 0 bases at V and 1 base at J, with 15 bases between. Germline-derived CDR1 and CDR2 are SEHNR and FQNEAQ (reference sequence).

This clonotype came up many times. Written as DNA, the CDR3 is TGTGCCAGCAGCTTCAGGACTAGCGGGAACAATGAGCAGTTCTTC. It codes for CASSFRTSGNNEQFF. The chain carries TRBV7-9 and TRBJ2-1; 12 bases line up with TRBD2. This CDR3 is built from 15 residues. The V gene end was trimmed by 3 bases and the J gene end by 5 bases; junction bases not matched to a gene: 2. Germline CDR1 reads SEHNR; CDR2 reads FQNEAQ (reference sequence).

This clonotype was detected only once. A read error is possible here, since a much larger clone lies one base away. The chain is built from TRBV6-4 and TRBJ2-1; D unclear. The CDR3 is 15 residues long. Per the germline V gene, CDR1 is MRHNA and CDR2 is SNTAGT. The CDR3 region is CASSVIMSSYIEQFF. Here the CDR3 DNA reads TGTGCCAGCAGTGTTATAATGAGCTCCTACATTGAGCAGTTCTTC.

This clonotype was detected ten times or more. The V gene is TRBV4-3, the J gene TRBJ2-2; 8 bases align to TRBD2. V shed 1 base and J 3 bases; nucleotides not matched to a gene: 7. Looked up from germline, CDR1 is LGHNA and CDR2 is YSLEER. CDR3 length: 17 residues. Here the CDR3 reads CASSQGGGGPYTGELFF. CDR3 coding DNA: TGCGCCAGCAGCCAAGGCGGCGGGGGGCCGTACACCGGGGAGCTGTTTTTT.

This clonotype was detected a few times. The gene calls are TRBV12-3 or TRBV12-4 and TRBJ2-7; 7 bases match TRBD1. Trimming at V came to 1 base and at J to 0 bases, leaving 0 bases not matched to a gene. This CDR3 comprises 14 residues. The CDR3 sequence: CASSLEGASYEQYF. CDR3 coding DNA: TGTGCCAGCAGTTTAGAGGGGGCCTCCTACGAGCAGTACTTC.